This T cell receptor beta chain was sequenced for a study of neurological immune-mediated disorders. In this sample, this clonotype turned up many times. This CDR3 region has 15 residues. Germline CDR1 reads SGHTA; CDR2 reads FQGNSA. V lost 0 bases, J lost 5 bases, and 2 bases stayed unmatched. A single record per CDR3 protein comes from TCRdb applying MiXCR to the 5' RACE reads. The profile shows around 130,000 distinct CDR3 sequences, roughly 3.2% of them singletons. Material for sequencing was PBMCs. The chain carries TRBV7-2 and TRBJ1-5, with 9 nucleotides matching TRBD1. This TCR derives from a woman in her twenties or thirties with multiple sclerosis. The CDR3 DNA reads as TGTGCCAGCAGCTTAGCACAGGGGGCGCATCAGCCCCAGCATTTT. Encoded protein: CASSLAQGAHQPQHF. The full variable domain, completed using reference TRBV7-2 and TRBJ1-5, is GAGVSQSPSNKVTEKGKDVELRCDPISGHTALYWYRQSLGQGLEFLIYFQGNSAPDKSGLPSDRFSAERTGGSVSTLTIQRTQQEDSAVYLCASSLAQGAHQPQHFGDGTRLSIL.